Shown below are 29 T cell receptor beta chains from a single sample sequenced in a study of T cells in Graves' hyperthyroidism and ophthalmopathy. The CDR3 regions of TCR beta were amplified from RNA transcripts. HTBI primers drove first-round RT-PCR of the TCR CDR3. Via MiXCR, TCRdb re-called the multiplex PCR reads, giving one row per CDR3 protein. The sample holds 92,000 or so distinct CDR3 sequences; just over 50% are singletons and the top ten take roughly 29%. The sample comprised blood. The receptors originated from a woman between 40 and 50 years old with Graves' hyperthyroidism.

This clonotype was seen many times. The chain has TRBV7-9 and TRBJ1-4; 7 bases are a match to TRBD1. The V and J ends lost 6 bases and 2 bases, in that order; junction bases with no gene match: 3. The CDR3 is made up of 14 amino acids. Looked up from germline, CDR1 is SEHNR and CDR2 is FQNEAQ (reference sequence). CDR3 nucleotide sequence: TGTGCCAGCAGTCTACAGGGGACTAATGAAAAACTGTTTTTT. This encodes CASSLQGTNEKLFF.

This chain's CDR3 is CASSRRGSGGYTF. The CDR3 DNA reads TGTGCCAGCTCACGCAGGGGGTCAGGTGGCTACACCTTC. The V call is TRBV18, the J call TRBJ1-2; 7 nucleotides align to TRBD1. CDR1 is KGHSH and CDR2 is LQKENI in the germline V gene. V lost 4 bases and J lost 7; bases outside the gene matches: 6. The CDR3 runs to 13 residues.

The chain links TRBV12-3 or TRBV12-4 to TRBJ2-2, with D maybe TRBD2 (6 bases). The CDR3 spans 14 residues. The V end lost 2 bases, the J end lost 8 bases, and 12 bases lay between the germline ends. The CDR3 bases are TGTGCCAGCAGTTTATTCGGAGGGTGGGGGGAGCTGTTTTTT. Translation gives CASSLFGGWGELFF.

Details on this clonotype: Here the CDR3 omits its conserved ending phenylalanine or tryptophan, so a read error is the likely source. This chain uses TRBV7-9 with TRBJ2-7; TRBD2 agrees at 10 bases. V trimming: 3 bases; J trimming: 5 bases; junction bases outside the gene matches: 10. CDR3 length: 16 residues. Per germline, CDR1 SEHNR and CDR2 FQNEAQ (reference sequence). The DNA of the CDR3 is TGTGCCAGCAGCTTTGGACTAGCGGCTACCACCCACGAGCAGTACCTC. As protein: CASSFGLAATTHEQYL.

V and J are TRBV6-1 and TRBJ2-5; unclear D gene. Germline V lookup: CDR1 MNHNS, CDR2 SASEGT. With 6 bases removed from V and 4 bases from J, the gap between germline ends came to 15 bases. This CDR3 is built from 14 residues. CDR3 coding DNA: TGTGCCAGCAGCCGGACCGGAAGGGCAGAGACCCAGTACTTC. Encoded protein: CASSRTGRAETQYF.

Regarding this clonotype: A read error may be the cause here, since a much bigger clone is one base away. The CDR3 coding sequence is TGTGCCAGCAGGGCGGGGGGAAACACTGAAGCTTTCTTT. It encodes CASRAGGNTEAFF. The rearrangement links TRBV25-1 to TRBJ1-1, with a possible D match to TRBD1 (5 bases). CDR3 length equals 13 residues. The germline gives CDR1 MGHDK, CDR2 SYGVNS. V shed 6 bases and J shed 2 bases, with 10 bases lying between them.

The rearrangement joins TRBV10-3 to TRBJ1-3; perhaps TRBD1 as D (6 bases). This CDR3 has 15 residues. The V and J ends lost 8 bases and 6 bases respectively, with 20 bases between them. The germline gives CDR1 ENHRY, CDR2 SYGVKD. In DNA form, the CDR3 reads TGTGCCATCGGCCCGGGGGCAAGGAACGCAAACACCATATATTTT. This gives the protein CAIGPGARNANTIYF.

This clonotype was seen many times. CDR3 in DNA: TGCAGCGTTGAAGGACGGAGGACGCAAGAGACCCAGTACTTC. Protein sequence: CSVEGRRTQETQYF. This chain uses TRBV29-1 with TRBJ2-5, with D possibly matching TRBD2 (5 bases). The CDR3 sequence is 14 residues long. The germline gives CDR1 SQVTM, CDR2 ANQGSEA. V lost 1 base, J lost 2 bases, and 11 bases lay in between.

This clonotype was seen repeatedly, ten times or more. This chain uses TRBV25-1 with TRBJ2-7, with 9 nucleotides matching TRBD1. This CDR3 has 12 residues. The J segment lost 6 bases and the V segment lost 9 bases, leaving 6 bases of the junction unmatched. In germline, CDR1 is MGHDK, CDR2 SYGVNS. CDR3 sequence (DNA): TGTGCCAGTGGACAGGGGTCTGGCGAGCAGTACTTC. It is translated as CASGQGSGEQYF.

About this clonotype: This could be a read error, since a much larger clone is one nucleotide away. For the CDR3, the DNA is TGCGCCAGCAGCCGGGGCGTCGGTTCCTACGAGCAGTACTTC. It is translated as CASSRGVGSYEQYF. The J gene is TRBJ2-7, the V gene TRBV7-2, with D possibly called TRBD1 or TRBD2 (5 bases each). This CDR3 has 14 residues. Looked up from germline, CDR1 is SGHTA and CDR2 is FQGNSA. The complete variable domain, with remaining parts taken from reference TRBV7-2 and TRBJ2-7, reads GAGVSQSPSNKVTEKGKDVELRCDPISGHTALYWYRQSLGQGLEFLIYFQGNSAPDKSGLPSDRFSAERTGGSVSTLTIQRTQQEDSAVYLCASSRGVGSYEQYFGPGTRLTVT.

The rearrangement joins TRBV20-1 to TRBJ2-3; D might be TRBD1 or TRBD2, each matching 5 bases. The CDR3 spans 16 residues. V gave up 1 base and J gave up 4 bases, with 18 bases separating them. In germline, CDR1 is DFQATT, CDR2 SNEGSKA (reference sequence). The chain's CDR3 is CSARAWVGTGPDTQYF. The CDR3 coding sequence is TGCAGTGCTAGAGCATGGGTCGGGACCGGACCAGATACGCAGTATTTT.

Concerning this clonotype: A much larger clonotype is one base distant, so this may be a read error. V is TRBV12-3 or TRBV12-4 and J is TRBJ2-7; D is possibly TRBD2 (6 bases). V dropped 0 bases and J dropped 5 bases, with 8 bases sitting between them. The CDR3 consists of 13 residues. The CDR3 DNA is TGTGCCAGCAGTTTAGCGGGGGGAAACGAGCAGTACTTC. This gives the protein CASSLAGGNEQYF.

The CDR3 region has the DNA TGTGCCAGCAGTGCCACTAGGAGACGGGAGACCCAGTACTTC. It yields the protein CASSATRRRETQYF. V is TRBV2 and J is TRBJ2-5; D is possibly TRBD2 (5 bases). The V end lost 4 bases, the J end lost 5 bases, and 14 bases lay between the germline ends. The CDR3 sequence is 14 residues long. Germline assignment: CDR1 SNHLY and CDR2 FYNNEI. Variable domain in full (rest from reference TRBV2 and TRBJ2-5): EPEVTQTPSHQVTQMGQEVILRCVPISNHLYFYWYRQILGQKVEFLVSFYNNEISEKSEIFDDQFSVERPDGSNFTLKIRSTKLEDSAMYFCASSATRRRETQYFGPGTRLLVL.

For the CDR3, the DNA is TGTGCCAGCAGCTTAGGGGGACAGGAAGATGGCTACACCTTC. This encodes CASSLGGQEDGYTF. The gene calls are TRBV7-2 and TRBJ1-2; 8 bases align to TRBD1. V shed 1 base and J 6 bases; nucleotides not matched to a gene: 4. The CDR3 consists of 14 residues. Germline assignment: CDR1 SGHTA and CDR2 FQGNSA.

The chain employs TRBV10-3 and TRBJ1-5; 8 positions match TRBD1. J lost 11 bases, V lost 2 bases, and 11 bases had no gene match. The CDR3 has 15 residues. CDR1 and CDR2 from the germline V gene are ENHRY and SYGVKD. CDR3 protein: CAISEEGTGQETQHF. DNA for the CDR3: TGTGCCATCAGTGAGGAAGGGACAGGCCAAGAGACCCAGCATTTT.

The sample holds many counts of this clonotype. The chain recombines TRBV10-3 with TRBJ1-1, with 9 nucleotides matching TRBD1. Germline CDR1 ENHRY, CDR2 SYGVKD. This CDR3 comprises 14 residues. V gave up 6 bases and J gave up 6 bases; unmatched junction bases: 8. The CDR3 loop is CAIRGQGVAAEAFF. The CDR3 DNA reads as TGTGCCATCAGGGGACAGGGAGTTGCTGCTGAAGCTTTCTTT.

Concerning this clonotype itself: One base away lies a much larger clone, so this may be a sequencing read error. This chain joins TRBV7-3 and TRBJ2-2, with TRBD2 as a possible D gene (6 bases). Looked up from germline, CDR1 is SGHTA and CDR2 is FQGTGA. This CDR3 spans 12 amino acids. The CDR3 DNA reads as TGTGCCAACAGCCCGGAGGGCGGGGAGCTGTTTTTT. Translated: CANSPEGGELFF.

At least ten counts were recorded for this clonotype. The gene calls are TRBV12-3 or TRBV12-4 and TRBJ1-1; no firm D call. V lost 3 bases and J lost 8, with 13 bases in between. The CDR3 totals 13 residues. The CDR3 here is CASSLMEDGEAFF. The DNA for the CDR3 is TGTGCCAGCAGTTTGATGGAGGACGGGGAAGCTTTCTTT.

The chain uses TRBV29-1 and TRBJ1-2; D may be TRBD1 (5 bases). The germline V gene has CDR1 SQVTM and CDR2 ANQGSEA. The CDR3 is 13 amino acids. This chain's CDR3 is CSGGQGSDHGYTF. The DNA for the CDR3 is TGCAGTGGAGGTCAGGGATCGGACCATGGCTACACCTTC.

Concerning this clonotype itself: The junction and the germline gene differ at one end; a read error may be behind it. V gene TRBV7-2 combines with J gene TRBJ1-3; 8 nucleotides match TRBD1. Germline CDR1 is SGHTA and CDR2 is FQGNSA. This CDR3 is built from 17 residues. The CDR3 spells CASSLGRGQVRGRHHIF. The DNA for the CDR3 is TGTGCCAGCAGCTTGGGCAGGGGGCAAGTAAGAGGGAGACACCATATATTT.

As to this clonotype: The CDR3 end shows no conserved phenylalanine or tryptophan, and so a read error is likely. The genes are TRBV9 and TRBJ1-2; 9 bases line up with TRBD1. V lost 4 bases, J lost 8 bases, and 3 bases stayed unmatched. Looked up from germline, CDR1 is SGDLS and CDR2 is YYNGEE. The CDR3 runs 12 residues. CDR3 sequence reads: CASSSDRGGYTL. CDR3 in DNA: TGTGCCAGCAGCTCGGACAGGGGCGGCTACACCCTC.

This clonotype was observed many times. The chain employs TRBV7-2 and TRBJ1-5; no definite D call. V was shortened by 5 bases and J by 9 bases, with 17 bases between the two germline ends. Germline lookup yields CDR1 SGHTA and CDR2 FQGNSA. This CDR3 spans 14 amino acids. The CDR3 sequence is CASSPGIGNGPQHF. Written as DNA, the CDR3 is TGTGCCAGCAGCCCCGGAATTGGGAACGGGCCCCAGCATTTT.

This clonotype has just a few counts. This rearrangement joins TRBV11-2 to TRBJ1-1; D not resolved. The CDR3 sequence is 17 residues long. Germline V lookup: CDR1 SGHAT, CDR2 FQNNGV. Between the trimmed V and J ends, which lost 3 bases and 5 bases, there was a span of 22 bases. This chain's CDR3 is CASSFPLKGRLGTEAFF. The CDR3 coding sequence is TGTGCCAGCAGCTTCCCTCTGAAAGGCAGGTTGGGTACTGAAGCTTTCTTT.

As regards this clonotype: Possible read error: a much larger clone is one base away. The chain recombines TRBV7-2 with TRBJ2-2; D is ambiguous. Germline V lookup: CDR1 SGHTA, CDR2 FQGNSA. The CDR3 consists of 13 residues. The CDR3 DNA reads as TGCGCCAGCAGCCCTGTAGGATCCAGGGAGCTGTTTTTT. It yields the protein CASSPVGSRELFF.

Note on this clonotype: This clone may be a read error of a much larger clone one base away. The chain links TRBV30 to TRBJ1-2; possible D gene TRBD1, 6 bases. Trimming left V 3 bases short and J 8 bases short, with 7 bases between. Germline CDR1 is GTSNPN and CDR2 is SVGIG (reference sequence). The CDR3 has 10 amino acids. Written as DNA, the CDR3 is TGTGCCTGGAGCAGGGGCGGCTACACCTTC. This sequence encodes CAWSRGGYTF.

This sequence joins TRBV19 and TRBJ1-4; 10 nucleotides match TRBD1. Germline V CDR1 and CDR2: LNHDA, SQIVND (reference sequence). The CDR3 runs 15 residues. After removal of 11 bases from V and 7 bases from J, the junction contained 13 bases not matched to a gene. CDR3 protein: CAWSTPGQGIEKLFF. In DNA form, the CDR3 reads TGTGCCTGGAGTACTCCGGGACAGGGGATTGAAAAACTGTTTTTT.

About this clonotype itself: This may come from a read error, since a much larger clone is one base off. This chain joins TRBV7-8 and TRBJ2-7, with D maybe TRBD2 (6 bases). V was cut by 5 bases and J by 1 base, with 21 bases left in between. Germline V CDR1 and CDR2: SGHVS, FQNEAQ. This CDR3 has 17 residues. CDR3 residues: CASSRLGTPAISYEQYF. Here the CDR3 DNA reads TGTGCCAGCAGCCGGCTCGGGACTCCAGCGATATCCTACGAGCAGTACTTC.

This chain links TRBV10-2 with TRBJ1-5; no reliable D call. V shed 4 bases and J shed 4 bases, with 14 bases lying between them. The CDR3 has 15 residues. Per the germline V gene, CDR1 is WSHSY and CDR2 is SAAADI. CDR3 amino acids: CASSGGPLVNQPQHF. CDR3 nucleotides: TGCGCCAGCAGTGGGGGTCCACTTGTTAATCAGCCCCAGCATTTT.

V gene TRBV7-9 combines with J gene TRBJ1-2; perhaps TRBD1 as D (5 bases). Germline CDR1 SEHNR, CDR2 FQNEAQ (reference sequence). The CDR3 totals 19 residues. The V gene lost 5 bases and the J gene lost 8 bases, with 33 bases spanning the gap. For the CDR3, the DNA is TGTGCCAGCAGCGCCCCCGGGACTACGGCCGGGATGGGTGTGCAGGGCTACACCTTC. Protein: CASSAPGTTAGMGVQGYTF.